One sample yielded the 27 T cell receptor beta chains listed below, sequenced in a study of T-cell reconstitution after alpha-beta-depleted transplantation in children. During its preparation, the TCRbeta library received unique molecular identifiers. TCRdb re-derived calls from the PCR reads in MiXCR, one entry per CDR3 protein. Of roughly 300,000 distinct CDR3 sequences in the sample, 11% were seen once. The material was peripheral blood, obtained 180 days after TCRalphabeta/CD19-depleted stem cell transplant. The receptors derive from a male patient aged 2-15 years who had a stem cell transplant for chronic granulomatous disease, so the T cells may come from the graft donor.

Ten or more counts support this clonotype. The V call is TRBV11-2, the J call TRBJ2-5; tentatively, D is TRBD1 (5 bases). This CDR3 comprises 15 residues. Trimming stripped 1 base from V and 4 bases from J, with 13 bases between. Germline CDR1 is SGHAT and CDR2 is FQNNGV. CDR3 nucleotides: TGTGCCAGCAGCTTAGGTCCAGGGAATCGAGAGACCCAGTACTTC. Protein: CASSLGPGNRETQYF. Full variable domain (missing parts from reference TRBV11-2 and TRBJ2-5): EAGVAQSPRYKIIEKRQSVAFWCNPISGHATLYWYQQILGQGPKLLIQFQNNGVVDDSQLPKDRFSAERLKGVDSTLKIQPAKLEDSAVYLCASSLGPGNRETQYFGPGTRLLVL.

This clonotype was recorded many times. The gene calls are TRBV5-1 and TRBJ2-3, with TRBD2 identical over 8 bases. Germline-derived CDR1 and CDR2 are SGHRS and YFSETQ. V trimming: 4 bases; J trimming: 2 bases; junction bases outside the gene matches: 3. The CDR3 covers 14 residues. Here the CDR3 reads CASSRGLDTDTQYF. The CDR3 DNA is TGCGCCAGCAGCAGGGGACTAGACACAGATACGCAGTATTTT.

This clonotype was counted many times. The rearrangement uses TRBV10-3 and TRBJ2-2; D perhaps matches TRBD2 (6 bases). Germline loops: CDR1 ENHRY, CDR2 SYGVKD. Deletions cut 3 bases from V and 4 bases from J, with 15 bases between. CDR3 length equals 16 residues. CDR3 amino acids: CAISEGGTLITGELFF. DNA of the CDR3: TGTGCCATCAGTGAAGGCGGGACGCTTATCACCGGGGAGCTGTTTTTT.

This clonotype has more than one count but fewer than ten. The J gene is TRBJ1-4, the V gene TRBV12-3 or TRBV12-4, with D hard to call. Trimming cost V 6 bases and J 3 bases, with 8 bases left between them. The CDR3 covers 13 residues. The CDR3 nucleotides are TGTGCCAGCAGGGCCGCGGCTAATGAAAAACTGTTTTTT. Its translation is CASRAAANEKLFF.

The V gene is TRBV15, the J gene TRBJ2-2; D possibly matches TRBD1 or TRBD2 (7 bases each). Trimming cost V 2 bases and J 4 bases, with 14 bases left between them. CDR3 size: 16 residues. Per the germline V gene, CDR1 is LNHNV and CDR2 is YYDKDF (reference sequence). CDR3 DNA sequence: TGTGCCACCAGCAGACCGGGGAGGGGGCGCACCGGGGAGCTGTTTTTT. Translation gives CATSRPGRGRTGELFF.

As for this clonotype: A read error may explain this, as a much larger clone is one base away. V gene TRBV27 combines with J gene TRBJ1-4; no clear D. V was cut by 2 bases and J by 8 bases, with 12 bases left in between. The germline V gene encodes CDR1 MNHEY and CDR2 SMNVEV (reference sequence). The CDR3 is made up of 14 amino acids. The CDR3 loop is CASSLQPGKEKLFF. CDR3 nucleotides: TGTGCCAGCAGTTTACAACCGGGAAAGGAAAAACTGTTTTTT.

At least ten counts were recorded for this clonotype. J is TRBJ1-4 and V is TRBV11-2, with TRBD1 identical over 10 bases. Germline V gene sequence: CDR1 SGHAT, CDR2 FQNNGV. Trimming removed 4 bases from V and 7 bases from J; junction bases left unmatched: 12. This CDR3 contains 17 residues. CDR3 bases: TGTGCCAGCAGCTCGTTCAGCGACAGGGGGCAAGGTGAAAAACTGTTTTTT. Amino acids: CASSSFSDRGQGEKLFF.

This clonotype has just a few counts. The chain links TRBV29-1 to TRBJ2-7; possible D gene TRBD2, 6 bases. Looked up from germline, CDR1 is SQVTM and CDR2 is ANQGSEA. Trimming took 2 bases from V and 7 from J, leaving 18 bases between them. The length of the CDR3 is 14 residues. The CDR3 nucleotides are TGCAGCGTTGAACTGACGGGAGCACCACGGGAGCAGTACTTC. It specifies CSVELTGAPREQYF.

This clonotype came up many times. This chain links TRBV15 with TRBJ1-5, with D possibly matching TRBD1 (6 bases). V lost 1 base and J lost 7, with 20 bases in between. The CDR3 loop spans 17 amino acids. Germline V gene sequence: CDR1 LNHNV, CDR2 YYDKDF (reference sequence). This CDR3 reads CATSRGVRGTGNQPQHF. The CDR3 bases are TGTGCCACCAGCAGAGGAGTAAGGGGGACCGGGAACCAGCCCCAGCATTTT.

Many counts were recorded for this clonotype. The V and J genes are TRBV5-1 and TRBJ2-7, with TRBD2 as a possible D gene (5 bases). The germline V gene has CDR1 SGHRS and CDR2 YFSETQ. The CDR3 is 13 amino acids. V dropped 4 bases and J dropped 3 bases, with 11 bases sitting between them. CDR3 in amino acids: CASSRGGDYEQYF. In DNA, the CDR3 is TGCGCCAGCAGCCGGGGTGGTGACTACGAGCAGTACTTC.

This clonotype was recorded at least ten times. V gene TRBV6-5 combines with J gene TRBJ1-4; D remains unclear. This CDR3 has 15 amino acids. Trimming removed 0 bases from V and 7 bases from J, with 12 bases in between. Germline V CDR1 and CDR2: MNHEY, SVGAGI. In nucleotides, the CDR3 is TGTGCCAGCAGTTACTCGACCGGGTTTAGTGAAAAACTGTTTTTT. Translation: CASSYSTGFSEKLFF.

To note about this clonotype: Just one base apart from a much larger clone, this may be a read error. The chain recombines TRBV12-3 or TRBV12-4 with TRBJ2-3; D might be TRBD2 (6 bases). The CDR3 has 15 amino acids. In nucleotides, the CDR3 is TGTGCCATCAGTTTAGCGACGGGAGATTCAGATACGCAGTATTTT. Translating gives CAISLATGDSDTQYF.

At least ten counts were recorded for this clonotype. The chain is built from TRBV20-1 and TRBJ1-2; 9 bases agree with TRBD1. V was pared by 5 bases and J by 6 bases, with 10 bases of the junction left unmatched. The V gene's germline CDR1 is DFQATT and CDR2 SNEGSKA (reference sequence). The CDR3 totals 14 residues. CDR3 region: CSAYTPGTGHGYTF. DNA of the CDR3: TGCAGTGCTTACACACCCGGGACAGGGCATGGCTACACCTTC.

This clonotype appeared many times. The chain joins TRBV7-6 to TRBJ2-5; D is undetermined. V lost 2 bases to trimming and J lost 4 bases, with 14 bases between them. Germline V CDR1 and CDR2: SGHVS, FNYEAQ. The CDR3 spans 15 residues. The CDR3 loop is CASSLTPGYRETQYF. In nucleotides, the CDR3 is TGTGCCAGCAGCTTAACCCCAGGATATAGAGAGACCCAGTACTTC. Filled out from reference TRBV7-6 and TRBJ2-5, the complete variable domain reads GAGVSQSPRYKVTKRGQDVALRCDPISGHVSLYWYRQALGQGPEFLTYFNYEAQQDKSGLPNDRFSAERPEGSISTLTIQRTEQRDSAMYRCASSLTPGYRETQYFGPGTRLLVL.

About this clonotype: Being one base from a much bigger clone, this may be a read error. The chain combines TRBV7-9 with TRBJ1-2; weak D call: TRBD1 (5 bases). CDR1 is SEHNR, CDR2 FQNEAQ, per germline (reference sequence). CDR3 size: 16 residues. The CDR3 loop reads CASSSPIIGGEYGDTF. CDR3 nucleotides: TGTGCCAGCTCGTCTCCGATAATTGGAGGGGAGTATGGCGACACCTTC.

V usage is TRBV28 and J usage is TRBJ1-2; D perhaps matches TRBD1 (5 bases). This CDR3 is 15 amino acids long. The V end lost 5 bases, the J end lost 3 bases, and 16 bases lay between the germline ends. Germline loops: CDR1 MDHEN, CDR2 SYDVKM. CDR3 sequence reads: CASSPHAQAYYGYTF. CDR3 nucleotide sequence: TGTGCCAGCAGTCCCCACGCACAGGCTTACTATGGCTACACCTTC.

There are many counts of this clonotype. The CDR3 reads CSASLRERSYEQYF. The DNA for the CDR3 is TGCAGTGCTAGCCTGCGGGAGAGGTCCTACGAGCAGTACTTC. V gene TRBV20-1 combines with J gene TRBJ2-7; TRBD2 agrees at 7 bases. The germline gives CDR1 DFQATT, CDR2 SNEGSKA (reference sequence). V trimming: 3 bases; J trimming: 1 base; junction bases outside the gene matches: 6. This CDR3 has 14 residues.

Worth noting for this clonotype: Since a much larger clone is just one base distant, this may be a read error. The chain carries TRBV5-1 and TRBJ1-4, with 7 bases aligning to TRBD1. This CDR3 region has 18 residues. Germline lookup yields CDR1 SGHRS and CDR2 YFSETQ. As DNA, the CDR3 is TGCGCCAGCAGCCAACGGGACAGCACCCTAAGGACTAATGACAAACTGTTTTTT. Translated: CASSQRDSTLRTNDKLFF.

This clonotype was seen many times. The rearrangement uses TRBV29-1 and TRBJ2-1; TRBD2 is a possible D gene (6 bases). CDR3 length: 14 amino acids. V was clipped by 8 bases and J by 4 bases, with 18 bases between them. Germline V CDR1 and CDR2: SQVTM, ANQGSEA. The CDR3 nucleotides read TGCAGCCTCTCGCTAGCGAGGGGATACAATGAGCAGTTCTTC. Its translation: CSLSLARGYNEQFF.

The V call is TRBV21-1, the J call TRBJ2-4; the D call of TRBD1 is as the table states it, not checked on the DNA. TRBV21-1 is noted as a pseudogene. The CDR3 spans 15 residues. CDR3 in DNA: TGTGCCAGCAGCAAAGAACGCGGGGGCAAAAACATTCAGTACTTC. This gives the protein CASSKERGGKNIQYF.

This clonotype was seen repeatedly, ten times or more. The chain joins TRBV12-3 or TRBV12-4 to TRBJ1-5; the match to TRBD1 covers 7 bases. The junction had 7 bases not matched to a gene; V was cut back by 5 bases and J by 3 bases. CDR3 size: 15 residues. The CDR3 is CASSLGQAANQPQHF. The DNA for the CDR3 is TGTGCCAGCAGTCTTGGACAGGCCGCCAATCAGCCCCAGCATTTT.

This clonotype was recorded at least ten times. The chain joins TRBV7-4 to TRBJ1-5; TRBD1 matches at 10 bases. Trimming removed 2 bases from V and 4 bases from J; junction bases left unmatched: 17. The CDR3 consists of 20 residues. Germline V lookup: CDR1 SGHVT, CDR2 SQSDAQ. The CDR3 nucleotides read TGTGCCAGCAGCTTAAGGGCCTCGGGACAGGGGACGAGGCATAATCAGCCCCAGCATTTT. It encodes CASSLRASGQGTRHNQPQHF.

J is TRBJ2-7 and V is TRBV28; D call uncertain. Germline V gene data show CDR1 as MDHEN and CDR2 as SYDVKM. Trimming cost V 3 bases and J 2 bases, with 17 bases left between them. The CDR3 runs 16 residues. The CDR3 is CASSFSGFGRPYEQYF. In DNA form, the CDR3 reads TGTGCCAGCAGTTTTTCGGGTTTTGGTCGGCCCTACGAGCAGTACTTC.

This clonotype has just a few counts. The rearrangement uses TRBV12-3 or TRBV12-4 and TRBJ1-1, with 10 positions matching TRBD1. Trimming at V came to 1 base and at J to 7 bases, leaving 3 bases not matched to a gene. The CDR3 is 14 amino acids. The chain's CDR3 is CASSLGGQGVEAFF. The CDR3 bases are TGTGCCAGCAGTTTAGGAGGACAGGGGGTTGAAGCTTTCTTT.

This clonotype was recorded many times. CDR3 in amino acids: CASSLGEKLFF. The CDR3 DNA is TGTGCCAGCAGTTTAGGGGAAAAACTGTTTTTT. This chain connects TRBV12-3 or TRBV12-4 to TRBJ1-4; D gene ambiguous. V was pared by 1 base and J by 8 bases, with 2 bases between. The CDR3 consists of 11 residues.

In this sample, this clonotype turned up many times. The CDR3 DNA reads TGTGCCAGCAGCCTATCGGCGGGGAGGGAGAACACCGGGGAGCTGTTTTTT. It codes for CASSLSAGRENTGELFF. The rearrangement uses TRBV7-6 and TRBJ2-2; 7 bases agree with TRBD2. In germline, CDR1 is SGHVS, CDR2 FNYEAQ. Germline trimming cut 5 bases from V and 1 base from J; bases unmatched to any gene: 10. This CDR3 comprises 17 residues.

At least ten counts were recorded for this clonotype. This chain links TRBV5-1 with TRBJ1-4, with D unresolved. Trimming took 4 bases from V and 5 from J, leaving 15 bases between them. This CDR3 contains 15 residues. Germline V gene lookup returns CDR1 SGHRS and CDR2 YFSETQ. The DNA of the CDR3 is TGCGCCAGCAGCCACACCAGCAAATCGAATGAAAAACTGTTTTTT. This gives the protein CASSHTSKSNEKLFF.